A single T cell receptor (beta chain) is shown here with its context. Per the germline V gene, CDR1 is SGHRS and CDR2 is YFSETQ. This CDR3 region has 16 residues. Germline trimming cut 4 bases from V and 0 bases from J; bases unmatched to any gene: 5. This entry belongs to a study of cytomegalovirus exposure and HLA in healthy donors. Researchers ran the PCR with 60 Vbeta and 13 Jbeta primers. The data were produced by immunoSEQ multiplex PCR, yet TCRdb's version contains in-frame clones alone and is incomplete. The sample has 100,000 or so clones; less than 80% are singletons. The chain couples TRBV5-1 to TRBJ2-7; 12 positions match TRBD2. Sequenced: PBMCs. The sequence was collected from a woman aged 40 to 49 in good health and CMV-seronegative. The CDR3 here is CASSPGTSGFSYEQYF. The DNA for the CDR3 is TGCGCCAGCAGCCCGGGGACTAGCGGGTTCTCCTACGAGCAGTACTTC.